Reported below is one T cell receptor beta chain. The antigen is undetermined. CDR1 WSHSY and CDR2 SAAADI come from the germline V gene. Trimming removed 7 bases at V and 0 bases at J, with 12 bases between. The CDR3 sequence is 14 residues long. The data were taken from a study of cytomegalovirus exposure and HLA in healthy donors. Findings and limits, study-wide: The likely origin of a cluster of highly shared sequence variants was a sequencing artifact. Within an earlier analysis, most TCR beta V segments proved productive either about 90% or about 30% of the time.

The PCR made use of 60 Vbeta and 13 Jbeta primers. Assay used: immunoSEQ multiplex PCR; TCRdb lists only in-frame clones, some missing. The data contain approximately 110,000 clones, over 65% of them seen just once; the ten biggest clones take up less than 2.5%. The clonotype originates from a man between 45 and 60 years old in good health and CMV-seronegative. Sequenced: PBMCs. The rearrangement joins TRBV10-2 to TRBJ2-5, with D maybe TRBD2 (6 bases). Written as DNA, the CDR3 is TGCGCCAGCAACCAAGCGGGTAACCAAGAGACCCAGTACTTC. Its protein product is CASNQAGNQETQYF.